Below, one TCR beta chain is given with its context. The antigen is unknown. The data originate from a study of T cell responses to AZD1222 COVID-19 vaccine. General study points: Only after the peak T cell response were repertoires sampled. The donor group comprised mostly white British people and more females; the analysis possibly underestimated clonal diversity.

The data were produced by immunoSEQ multiplex PCR, yet TCRdb's version contains in-frame clones alone and is incomplete. The table lists over 150,000 clones, 90% of them singletons. The CDR3 totals 17 residues. From germline, CDR1 is SGHRS and CDR2 YFSETQ. V dropped 0 bases and J dropped 4; count of bases not matched to a gene: 5. The V call is TRBV5-1, the J call TRBJ2-3; 13 bases map to TRBD2. The material was peripheral blood, obtained on day 0 of AZD1222 vaccination. The clonotype comes from an adult in good health. The CDR3 nucleotides are TGCGCCAGCAGCTTGGCTACTAGCGGGGGGGCATCAGATACGCAGTATTTT. Protein sequence: CASSLATSGGASDTQYF.